This T cell receptor (beta chain) was found in a study of response to subunit inactivated influenza vaccine. General observations from the study: A suggestion made by the authors is that each seasonal influenza vaccination recruits few new T cells.

Trimming at V came to 6 bases and at J to 9 bases, leaving 5 bases not matched to a gene. The CDR3 is 12 amino acids. Points on this clonotype: Antigen unknown.

Via MiXCR, TCRdb re-called the RT-PCR reads, giving one row per CDR3 protein. Seen here are fewer than 550,000 distinct CDR3 sequences, about 25% observed once, and the top ten hold 1.5% to 2%. This receptor was taken from a man in his fifties who received an inactivated influenza vaccine. The V call is TRBV12-3 or TRBV12-4, the J call TRBJ2-4; 7 bases map to TRBD1. The material was CD4+ T cells sorted from PBMCs, obtained 5 days after vaccination. The CDR3 loop is CASSLRQGIQYF. The CDR3 nucleotides read TGTGCCAGCAGCCTGAGACAGGGCATTCAGTACTTC.